This T cell receptor (beta chain) was recovered during a study of early T cells in non-severe SARS-CoV-2 infection (dated by TCRdb to about 2021). In terms of the full investigation: Because TCR sequencing relied on bulk RNA taken from unsorted whole blood, pairing of alpha and beta chains was not possible.

General study outcomes and caveats: Matching against VDJdb was skewed toward anti-spike CD8 responses, likely underestimated virus-specific expansions, and missed private and CD4 specificities.

This was a case-control study nested in a cohort of healthcare workers in London, UK, who had nasopharyngeal swab PCR tests and blood samples taken every week. Healthcare workers were enrolled in the week of the UK lockdown, from 23 to 31 March 2020, and were followed every week for up to roughly 16 weeks. The library was generated by 5' RACE. Sequencing took place on a NextSeq 500. In the TCR library protocol, unique molecular identifiers were attached to individual cDNA molecules to correct for PCR bias and sequencing error. Both TCR alpha and beta chains were sequenced, and tight co-correlation was observed between alpha and beta sequence abundances in each sample. Regarding the original processing steps: V gene, J gene and CDR3 annotation of TCR sequences was performed with Decombinator V4. TCRs were defined as expanded if a significant change between any two time points was detected under a Poisson model with p below 0.0001. Abundances of TCRs were expressed as counts per million after normalisation to the total number of TCRs sequenced in each sample. MAIT TCRs were defined by TRAV1-2 paired with TRAJ12, TRAJ20 or TRAJ33, and iNKT TCRs by TRAV10 paired with TRAJ18. A search of VDJdb, accessed on 1 November 2021, was run for TCRs annotated to CMV, EBV and SARS-CoV-2, with TCRs annotated for multiple antigens excluded. In TCRdb, the public reads were trimmed at Q25 with fastp and aligned with MiXCR, with productive beta chains retained. All rows with the same CDR3 protein become a single entry with the most common DNA and genes. These V and J calls rely on TCRdb rather than the paper's analysis. Counted in this sample were approximately 70,000 distinct CDR3 sequences; about 9.5% of them appeared once. The ten largest clones add up to 7.6% of the sample.

In this sample, this clonotype turned up many times. Its antigen is unknown. Base qualities are not recorded, but no much larger clone differs from it by a single base. The CDR3, from cysteine to phenylalanine, totals 14 residues. Only the CDR3 region is kept as DNA, spanning 42 bases read in frame from base 1. Compared with germline, V lacks 5 bases and J lacks 5 bases; bases without a gene match: 5. Per the germline V gene, SGHVS is the CDR1 and FQNEAQ is the CDR2. The receptor comes from an adult who was a healthcare worker with PCR-confirmed SARS-CoV-2 infection or an uninfected control (not recorded which). Material: whole blood, obtained at baseline. The chain is made from TRBV7-8 and TRBJ1-1; the central 10 bases match TRBD1. The CDR3 protein: CASSRTGGRTEAFF. The DNA is TGTGCCAGCAGCCGGACAGGGGGAAGGACTGAAGCTTTCTTT.